This TCR beta chain originates from a study of blood T cells in healthy people across ages. For this clonotype: No antigen is known for it.

Primers used in a second PCR of roughly 7 to 11 cycles were a sample-barcoded 5' primer and a J-beta primer mix. TCRdb called the 5' RACE reads again in MiXCR, with one record for every CDR3 protein. The sample lists 920,000 or so distinct CDR3 sequences, 45% occurring once. Points from the study as a whole: The CMV status of each donor remained undetermined, and this could have confounded shifts in expanded clonotypes.

The receptor comes from a woman in her sixties in good health. The sample was blood.

For the CDR3, the DNA is TGTGCCAGCAGTGAAAGGCAGATTATCTACGAGCAGTACTTC. Its protein is CASSERQIIYEQYF. The chain uses TRBV2 and TRBJ2-7; D ambiguous. The CDR3 spans 14 residues. Trimming removed 2 bases at V and 3 bases at J, with 11 bases between. Per the germline V gene, CDR1 is SNHLY and CDR2 is FYNNEI.